This TCR beta chain was sequenced for a study of control samples from healthy donors and cancer patients. Sequencing was performed with immunoSEQ multiplex PCR; in TCRdb, only in-frame clones are kept and a portion is missing. The top ten hold about 1.7% of the sample, which has approximately 210,000 clones, 91% seen once. The V end was cut by 1 base, the J end by 0 bases, with 10 bases between. The CDR3 contains 16 residues. From germline, CDR1 is MNHEY and CDR2 SMNVEV (reference sequence). The chain links TRBV27 to TRBJ1-3, with D unclear. This TCR was recovered from a young man in good health. Sequencing was carried out using blood. CDR3 DNA sequence: TGTGCCAGCAGTTTATTGTCCCCGTCCTCTGGAAACACCATATATTTT. Translation gives CASSLLSPSSGNTIYF.